This T cell receptor (beta chain) was recorded in a study of OX40 agonist ivuxolimab in advanced cancers. The CDR3 consists of 13 residues. Between the trimmed V and J ends, which lost 4 bases and 13 bases, there was a span of 18 bases. Germline CDR1 and CDR2: MNHEY and SMNVEV (reference sequence). Measured with immunoSEQ multiplex PCR; TCRdb has only the in-frame clones, and not every one. This table holds some 74,000 clones, 85% found once. The chain combines TRBV27 with TRBJ2-3, with D possibly being TRBD1 (5 bases). Sequencing used CD4+ or CD8+ T cells sorted from blood, obtained in a trial of the OX40 agonist ivuxolimab. The clonotype originates from an adult with an advanced solid tumor such as melanoma, head and neck, liver or kidney cancer. CDR3 DNA: TGTGCCAGCAGTTCTACCCGGCCAGGGCAGGAGTATTTT. Protein product: CASSSTRPGQEYF.